What follows are 27 T cell receptor beta chains derived from one specimen sequenced in a study of regulatory T cells in long-lasting Graves disease (dated by TCRdb to the early 2020s). This specimen's time point label, interpreted: newly diagnosed GD, antithyroid drugs for less than 3 months. For both TCR sequencing and RNA sequencing, RNA was extracted from PBMCs in TRIzol. Preparation of the library involved multiplex PCR. Sequencing took place on an Illumina HiSeq 4000. CDR3 regions were amplified by Arm-PCR with iRepertoire HTBI primers to construct TCR beta libraries. The public sequencing data were trimmed at Q25 with fastp and processed into clonotypes with MiXCR by TCRdb, which kept only in-frame beta chains. Every distinct CDR3 protein forms one entry, paired with its most common genes and DNA. This sample gives approximately 540,000 distinct CDR3 sequences in total; about 11% of them show up just once. Of the sample, around 10% is held by the ten largest clones.

A further study also used this sample, focusing on T cells in Graves' hyperthyroidism and ophthalmopathy.

The source was peripheral blood mononuclear cells (PBMCs), collected at new diagnosis, from a patient treated with antithyroid drugs. The receptors here all came from a woman aged 25-40 years with Graves disease. Donor details come from another sample of the same person, matched by shared clones.

The rearrangement links TRBV9 to TRBJ2-7; D assignment may be TRBD1 or TRBD2 (5 bases each). The CDR3 has 14 amino acids. Trimming removed 4 bases at V and 5 bases at J, with 16 bases between. Per germline, CDR1 SGDLS and CDR2 YYNGEE. The CDR3 nucleotides read TGTGCCAGCAGCCCAGGGCCAGCGGTCGACGAGCAGTACTTC. This translates into CASSPGPAVDEQYF.

In this sample, this clonotype turned up many times. The chain is built from TRBV20-1 and TRBJ2-4; TRBD1 agrees at 7 bases. V was clipped by 6 bases and J by 9 bases; unmatched bases: 23. This CDR3 is 17 amino acids long. The V gene's germline CDR1 is DFQATT and CDR2 SNEGSKA (reference sequence). CDR3 nucleotide sequence: TGCAGTGCGAGGCGCCTTAACTATAGGGGGCAATATGGCATTCAGTACTTC. This gives the protein CSARRLNYRGQYGIQYF.

This clonotype was found many times. V usage is TRBV19 and J usage is TRBJ1-1; 7 bases map to TRBD1. Germline V lookup: CDR1 LNHDA, CDR2 SQIVND (reference sequence). The V segment lost 6 bases and the J segment 4 bases; nucleotides outside the gene matches: 23. CDR3 size: 19 residues. Here the CDR3 reads CASSLISQYSTTGITEAFF. Written as DNA, the CDR3 is TGTGCCAGTAGCCTTATTTCCCAGTACTCGACGACAGGGATCACTGAAGCTTTCTTT.

This clonotype was picked up many times. J is TRBJ1-1 and V is TRBV30; D may be TRBD1 (6 bases). The CDR3 length is 15 residues. The germline V gene encodes CDR1 GTSNPN and CDR2 SVGIG (reference sequence). V lost 3 bases and J 0 bases, leaving 14 bases between the germline ends. In nucleotides, the CDR3 is TGTGCCTGGAGAGGGGGGGGGGTTTTGAACACTGAAGCTTTCTTT. This codes for CAWRGGGVLNTEAFF.

About this clonotype: At one boundary the junction diverges from the germline segment, which might be a read error. The genes are TRBV27 and TRBJ1-1, with 9 nucleotides matching TRBD1. The length of the CDR3 is 15 residues. Germline CDR1 and CDR2: MNHEY and SMNVEV (reference sequence). CDR3 amino acids: CASSSPGTGNTEASF. As DNA, the CDR3 is TGTGCCAGCAGTTCTCCCGGGACAGGGAACACTGAAGCTTCCTTT.

This clonotype was detected only once. The chain links TRBV7-6 to TRBJ2-7, with 9 bases that match TRBD2. CDR1 is SGHVS and CDR2 is FNYEAQ in the germline V gene. The CDR3 contains 14 residues. V was pared by 5 bases and J by 4 bases, with 6 bases of the junction left unmatched. As DNA, the CDR3 is TGTGCCAGCAGCGGCGGGGGGGGGAAGTACGAGCAGTACTTC. Amino acid sequence: CASSGGGGKYEQYF.

This clonotype came up many times. The chain uses TRBV4-3 and TRBJ1-1; TRBD1 agrees at 8 bases. Germline lookup yields CDR1 LGHNA and CDR2 YSLEER. The length of the CDR3 is 16 residues. V lost 0 bases, J lost 1 base, and 4 bases stayed unmatched. In DNA, the CDR3 is TGCGCCAGCAGCCAAGATCGTGGGACAGGGAACACTGAAGCTTTCTTT. Amino acids: CASSQDRGTGNTEAFF.

This clonotype was counted between two and nine times. The V call is TRBV5-1, the J call TRBJ2-7, with a weak D call TRBD1 (5 bases). The ends were cut back, 5 bases at V and 2 bases at J, with 14 bases in the middle. In germline, CDR1 is SGHRS, CDR2 YFSETQ. This CDR3 comprises 14 residues. The CDR3 spells CASSIILGPYEQYF. In nucleotides, the CDR3 is TGCGCCAGCAGTATCATCCTGGGGCCCTACGAGCAGTACTTC.

In this sample, this clonotype turned up many times. The chain employs TRBV11-2 and TRBJ2-1; D tentatively fits TRBD1 or TRBD2 (6 bases each). The V gene lost 5 bases and the J gene lost 7 bases, with 18 bases spanning the gap. This CDR3 contains 15 residues. Germline values: CDR1 SGHAT, CDR2 FQNNGV. The CDR3 nucleotides are TGTGCCAGCAGCCTGGGTTGGGGGGCGGGAAATGAGCAGTTCTTC. Protein: CASSLGWGAGNEQFF. The full variable domain, in which reference TRBV11-2 and TRBJ2-1 provide the parts outside the CDR3, is EAGVAQSPRYKIIEKRQSVAFWCNPISGHATLYWYQQILGQGPKLLIQFQNNGVVDDSQLPKDRFSAERLKGVDSTLKIQPAKLEDSAVYLCASSLGWGAGNEQFFGPGTRLTVL.

This clonotype was observed at least ten times. The chain links TRBV12-3 or TRBV12-4 to TRBJ2-2; D gene uncertain. The CDR3 spans 14 residues. V was clipped by 8 bases and J by 4 bases, with 14 bases between them. The CDR3 DNA sequence: TGTGCCAGCGCGTTAACGGGTACCACCGGGGAGCTGTTTTTT. Translating it yields CASALTGTTGELFF.

For this clonotype: The junction departs from germline at one end; a sequencing error may be responsible. V and J are TRBV30 and TRBJ1-3; TRBD1 is a possible D gene (5 bases). Germline CDR1 reads GTSNPN; CDR2 reads SVGIG (reference sequence). The CDR3 length is 13 residues. The CDR3 DNA follows: TGTGCCTGGAGTACAGGTATTGGAAACACCATCTATTTT. It is translated as CAWSTGIGNTIYF.

This clonotype has a count of ten or more. The chain recombines TRBV11-2 with TRBJ2-3; 13 positions match TRBD2. J gave up 0 bases and V 6 bases, and 9 bases lay outside the gene matches. The germline CDR1 and CDR2 sequences are SGHAT and FQNNGV. There are 18 residues in the CDR3. DNA for the CDR3: TGTGCCAGCAGACTAGCGGGAGGGCCTCCCTTGAGCACAGATACGCAGTATTTT. Translation: CASRLAGGPPLSTDTQYF.

A remark on this clonotype: One base away lies a much larger clone, so this may be a sequencing read error. CDR3 coding DNA: TGCGCCAGCGGCCGTTTCTTCCTCAGATCTCCGGATGATGCGCAGTATTTT. This codes for CASGRFFLRSPDDAQYF. V gene TRBV7-2 combines with J gene TRBJ2-3; D perhaps matches TRBD2 (5 bases). The CDR3 loop spans 17 amino acids. Germline V gives CDR1 SGHTA, CDR2 FQGNSA.

This clonotype was seen more than once but under ten times. The V and J genes are TRBV3-1 and TRBJ1-2; tentatively, D is TRBD1 (5 bases). V was pared by 1 base and J by 7 bases, with 22 bases between. This CDR3 is built from 17 residues. Germline CDR1 is LGHDT and CDR2 is YNNKEL (reference sequence). In nucleotides, the CDR3 is TGTGCCAGCAGCCAAGGGTTGACAACACGGCTCGGGGGTGGCTACACCTTC. It translates to CASSQGLTTRLGGGYTF.

The sample holds many counts of this clonotype. The chain couples TRBV19 to TRBJ1-4; unclear D gene. This CDR3 is 16 amino acids long. Per germline, CDR1 LNHDA and CDR2 SQIVND (reference sequence). The V gene lost 1 base and the J gene lost 0 bases, with 9 bases spanning the gap. The CDR3 sequence is CASSIAQRTTNEKLFF. The CDR3 coding sequence is TGTGCCAGTAGTATAGCTCAGAGAACAACTAATGAAAAACTGTTTTTT. The entire variable domain, with the rest obtained from reference TRBV19 and TRBJ1-4, is as follows: DGGITQSPKYLFRKEGQNVTLSCEQNLNHDAMYWYRQDPGQGLRLIYYSQIVNDFQKGDIAEGYSVSREKKESFPLTVTSAQKNPTAFYLCASSIAQRTTNEKLFFGSGTQLSVL.

This clonotype was counted only a few times. One end of the junction varies from germline; a read error may be responsible. The chain uses TRBV24-1 and TRBJ2-1; TRBD2 might be the D (6 bases). This CDR3 spans 16 amino acids. Per the germline V gene, CDR1 is KGHDR and CDR2 is SFDVKD. The CDR3 region is CATSDQTRFSYSEQFF. CDR3 coding DNA: TGTGCCACCAGTGATCAGACTAGATTCTCCTACAGTGAGCAGTTCTTC.

This clonotype was found a few times. The genes are TRBV15 and TRBJ2-7, with D perhaps TRBD1 (5 bases). Between the trimmed V and J ends, which lost 0 bases and 3 bases, there was a span of 18 bases. Germline CDR1 LNHNV, CDR2 YYDKDF (reference sequence). The CDR3 is made up of 17 amino acids. DNA of the CDR3: TGTGCCACCAGCAGAGACCTCCTGCAGGGCTGGAGCTACGAGCAGTACTTC. Residues: CATSRDLLQGWSYEQYF.

This clonotype has at least ten counts. The chain combines TRBV7-2 with TRBJ1-1; the D gene is possibly TRBD1 (6 bases). The CDR3 spans 12 residues. V gave up 9 bases and J gave up 1 base, with 9 bases separating them. CDR1 and CDR2 from the germline V gene are SGHTA and FQGNSA. The CDR3 protein is CARLQGNTEAFF. In DNA form, the CDR3 reads TGTGCCAGGTTACAGGGGAACACTGAAGCTTTCTTT.

This clonotype was picked up a small number of times. The chain employs TRBV14 and TRBJ2-7; tentative D call: TRBD1 (6 bases). The CDR3 is made up of 14 amino acids. CDR1 is SGHDN, CDR2 FVKESK, per germline. V lost 3 bases and J lost 2, with 11 bases in between. CDR3 region: CASSHWTVTYEQYF. The DNA for the CDR3 is TGTGCCAGCAGCCACTGGACAGTTACCTACGAGCAGTACTTC.

This clonotype showed up just a few times. This sequence joins TRBV4-1 and TRBJ2-7; tentatively, D is TRBD2 (6 bases). V was trimmed by 2 bases and J by 4 bases, leaving 15 bases between them. The CDR3 is 15 residues long. Germline loops: CDR1 MGHRA, CDR2 YSYEKL. The CDR3 sequence is CASSQPGTVVYEQYF. CDR3 nucleotide sequence: TGCGCCAGCAGCCAACCCGGGACTGTTGTTTACGAGCAGTACTTC.

This clonotype has at least ten counts. J is TRBJ2-1 and V is TRBV12-3 or TRBV12-4; D is ambiguous. CDR3 length: 16 amino acids. The V gene lost 2 bases and the J gene lost 7 bases, with 18 bases spanning the gap. The CDR3 DNA follows: TGTGCCAGCAGTTTAAGTGGCTATCCTCTTGGGAATGAGCAGTTCTTC. It translates to CASSLSGYPLGNEQFF.

The table lists this clonotype with many counts. The rearrangement links TRBV28 to TRBJ2-3; D could derive from TRBD1 or TRBD2 (5 bases each). This CDR3 is built from 15 residues. Trimming took off 6 bases at V and 0 bases at J, with 13 bases between the two ends. Per germline, CDR1 MDHEN and CDR2 SYDVKM. CDR3 sequence: CASSSGTDSTDTQYF. Here the CDR3 DNA reads TGTGCCAGCAGCTCTGGGACGGATAGCACAGATACGCAGTATTTT.

There are many counts of this clonotype. The chain links TRBV28 to TRBJ1-5; D is possibly TRBD1 (5 bases). The germline V and J ends were trimmed by 5 bases and 2 bases, with 16 bases remaining between them. Germline lookup yields CDR1 MDHEN and CDR2 SYDVKM. CDR3 length: 16 amino acids. CDR3 protein: CASSPDNLRGNQPQHF. The CDR3 DNA reads as TGTGCCAGCAGTCCGGACAATCTCCGGGGCAATCAGCCCCAGCATTTT.

This clonotype was counted many times. V usage is TRBV4-1 and J usage is TRBJ2-5; TRBD1 agrees at 8 bases. In germline, CDR1 is MGHRA, CDR2 YSYEKL. The CDR3 sequence is 15 residues long. V was clipped by 1 base and J by 5 bases; unmatched bases: 6. The CDR3 DNA reads as TGCGCCAGCAGCCAAGTCGGCAGGGGGCTGGAGACCCAGTACTTC. This gives the protein CASSQVGRGLETQYF.

This chain links TRBV11-2 with TRBJ2-7; perhaps TRBD1 as D (5 bases). This CDR3 is built from 11 residues. V was cut by 4 bases and J by 7 bases, with 8 bases left in between. Germline values: CDR1 SGHAT, CDR2 FQNNGV. The CDR3, as DNA: TGTGCCAGCAGCTCCCGACAGGAGCAGTACTTC. It translates to CASSSRQEQYF.

This clonotype was picked up many times. The chain is built from TRBV28 and TRBJ2-7; 9 bases agree with TRBD1. The J segment lost 5 bases and the V segment lost 2 bases, leaving 4 bases of the junction unmatched. Germline CDR1 reads MDHEN; CDR2 reads SYDVKM. This CDR3 is 14 amino acids long. The CDR3 region is CASSLGDRVDEQYF. CDR3 nucleotides: TGTGCCAGCAGTTTAGGGGACAGGGTAGACGAGCAGTACTTC. Full variable domain (outside the CDR3, taken from reference TRBV28 and TRBJ2-7): DVKVTQSSRYLVKRTGEKVFLECVQDMDHENMFWYRQDPGLGLRLIYFSYDVKMKEKGDIPEGYSVSREKKERFSLILESASTNQTSMYLCASSLGDRVDEQYFGPGTRLTVT.

This clonotype was recorded many times. This rearrangement joins TRBV3-1 to TRBJ2-7, with D possibly TRBD2 on 5 matching bases. The V end lost 1 base, the J end lost 5 bases, and 18 bases lay between the germline ends. The CDR3 runs 16 residues. Germline V lookup: CDR1 LGHDT, CDR2 YNNKEL (reference sequence). The CDR3 loop reads CASSQVVGASYNEQYF. CDR3 in DNA: TGTGCCAGCAGCCAAGTCGTGGGAGCTAGTTACAACGAGCAGTACTTC.